The sequence of this TCR beta chain was determined in a study of blood T cell repertoires in COVID-19. Study as a whole: The origin of the acute and convalescent COVID-19 samples was the United States, Italy and Spain. T cells, B-cell-depleted T cells, or PBMCs supplied cDNA or gDNA.

Original processing methods: Reference gene primer amplification gave nucleated cell count estimates. Assay: immunoSEQ multiplex PCR; the TCRdb copy retains only in-frame clones and omits some. That table supplies the V and J calls and clone size; D and trimming were determined from the DNA. The table records about 150,000 clones, over 65% of them present only once. The sequencing sample was made of peripheral blood. The TCR comes from a man over 45 with acute or convalescent COVID-19.

This CDR3 reads CSASPGQAATNEKLFF. Written as DNA, the CDR3 is TGCAGTGCTAGTCCGGGACAGGCAGCAACTAATGAAAAACTGTTTTTT. The chain has TRBV20-1 and TRBJ1-4; TRBD1 agrees at 8 bases. Germline values: CDR1 DFQATT, CDR2 SNEGSKA (reference sequence). J gave up 0 bases and V 3 bases, and 6 bases lay outside the gene matches. The CDR3 has 16 amino acids.